This T cell receptor (beta chain) came from a study of cytomegalovirus exposure and HLA in healthy donors. General study findings and limits: Likely technical artifact: a cluster of highly shared sequence variants.

Donors were nominally healthy when sampled, though unrecorded immune exposures were likely. The CDR3 has 14 amino acids. CDR1 LNHDA and CDR2 SQIVND come from the germline V gene (reference sequence). Trimming cost V 1 base and J 2 bases, with 9 bases left between them. About this clone itself: Its antigen remains unidentified.

A multiplex PCR was run with 60 Vbeta primers and 13 Jbeta primers. Data came from immunoSEQ multiplex PCR; TCRdb stores just in-frame clones and leaves some out. This table has about 150,000 clones, about 83% appearing once. The TCR originated in a man aged 35 to 55 in good health and CMV-seropositive. Sequencing was performed on PBMCs. This chain joins TRBV19 and TRBJ2-7; the D gene is possibly TRBD2 (6 bases). The CDR3 sequence: CASSIGLGAYEQYF. In DNA, the CDR3 is TGTGCCAGTAGTATAGGACTAGGGGCCTACGAGCAGTACTTC.